Below, 18 T cell receptor beta chains from the same sample are listed, as sequenced in a study of shared T cell receptors in the human thymus. Only in-frame clones appear in the TCRdb table, and some are missing; sequencing was by immunoSEQ multiplex PCR. Among hundreds of thousands of clones listed, approximately 87% were seen once. The same sample was also used in a study of human thymus T cells.

Sequenced input: thymocytes. The receptors stem from a boy in the first two years of life with a congenital heart defect.

V usage is TRBV2 and J usage is TRBJ2-3; the D is unclear. The CDR3 has 13 amino acids. The germline gives CDR1 SNHLY, CDR2 FYNNEI. V dropped 4 bases and J dropped 6 bases, with 11 bases sitting between them. The chain's CDR3 is CASSGLNLDTQYF. The CDR3 coding sequence is TGTGCCAGCAGTGGGTTAAACTTGGATACGCAGTATTTT.

The chain couples TRBV5-1 to TRBJ2-1, with 14 bases fitting TRBD2. J lost 3 bases, V lost 4 bases, and 9 bases had no gene match. The CDR3 extends over 18 amino acids. Germline V lookup: CDR1 SGHRS, CDR2 YFSETQ. CDR3 loop: CASSTSGTSGSFYNEQFF. CDR3 nucleotide sequence: TGCGCCAGCAGCACCTCCGGGACTAGCGGGAGTTTCTACAATGAGCAGTTCTTC.

V usage is TRBV10-3 and J usage is TRBJ2-1; 7 bases are a match to TRBD1. The CDR3 covers 13 residues. V lost 2 bases, J lost 6 bases, and 1 base stayed unmatched. Germline V gene data show CDR1 as ENHRY and CDR2 as SYGVKD. The CDR3 coding sequence is TGTGCCATCAGTGAGAACAGGGGCAATGAGCAGTTCTTC. Residues: CAISENRGNEQFF.

V and J are TRBV5-6 and TRBJ2-5; D is ambiguous. With the DNA end fitting TRBJ2-7 better, the J assignment may be wrong. This CDR3 is 15 amino acids long. Germline values: CDR1 SGHDT, CDR2 YYEEEE. DNA for the CDR3: TGTGCCAGCAGCTTACTCAAGCCTGGGGCCTACGAGCAGTACTTC. Its protein is CASSLLKPGAYEQYF.

The chain is built from TRBV27 and TRBJ1-3, with TRBD1 matching 8 bases. Germline CDR1 is MNHEY and CDR2 is SMNVEV (reference sequence). This CDR3 contains 17 residues. With 6 bases clipped from V and 0 bases from J, the junction kept 10 bases outside the gene matches. CDR3 bases: TGTGCCAGCAGCCTTAGGGGGACAGGACGCTCTGGAAACACCATATATTTT. Encoded protein: CASSLRGTGRSGNTIYF.

This CDR3 is CASSLPSGSGHEQYF. In DNA form, the CDR3 reads TGTGCCAGCAGCTTACCGAGCGGGAGCGGGCACGAGCAGTACTTC. This chain links TRBV7-2 with TRBJ2-7; TRBD2 matches at 8 bases. V gave up 2 bases and J gave up 5 bases; unmatched junction bases: 8. The length of the CDR3 is 15 residues. Germline V lookup: CDR1 SGHTA, CDR2 FQGNSA.

The chain is built from TRBV4-3 and TRBJ2-7; no definite D call. The CDR3 is 15 amino acids. V lost 1 base and J 6 bases, leaving 16 bases between the germline ends. Germline V CDR1 and CDR2: LGHNA, YSLEER. CDR3 loop: CASSQGPVDTPEQYF. The DNA of the CDR3 is TGCGCCAGCAGCCAAGGCCCAGTCGACACCCCCGAGCAGTACTTC.

The gene calls are TRBV11-2 and TRBJ2-5; a weak D match, TRBD1 (6 bases). The V gene lost 5 bases and the J gene lost 5 bases, with 18 bases spanning the gap. Germline CDR1 SGHAT, CDR2 FQNNGV. The CDR3 loop spans 15 amino acids. As DNA, the CDR3 is TGTGCCAGCAGCCTCCGGGACACGCAAGCCGAGACCCAGTACTTC. The encoded protein is CASSLRDTQAETQYF.

The V and J genes are TRBV29-1 and TRBJ2-3; no definite D call. This CDR3 contains 16 residues. From germline, CDR1 is SQVTM and CDR2 ANQGSEA. The germline V and J ends were trimmed by 4 bases and 2 bases, with 19 bases remaining between them. In DNA form, the CDR3 reads TGCAGCGTTGTTCCCGAGGAGCGACCCCTCACAGATACGCAGTATTTT. It encodes CSVVPEERPLTDTQYF.

In regard to this clone: Different DNA sequences within this sample yield the same CDR3. The chain carries TRBV15 and TRBJ2-7, with 16 positions matching TRBD2. From germline, CDR1 is LNHNV and CDR2 YYDKDF (reference sequence). V was clipped by 0 bases and J by 2 bases; unmatched bases: 4. The CDR3 has 18 amino acids. Written as DNA, the CDR3 is TGTGCCACCAGCAGAGATAGAGGGACTAGCGGGAGGGCCTACGAGCAGTACTTC. It is translated as CATSRDRGTSGRAYEQYF.

In its sample, this clone was seen a few times. The rearrangement uses TRBV10-3 and TRBJ1-2; D is possibly TRBD1 (6 bases). V was shortened by 3 bases and J by 5 bases, with 16 bases between the two germline ends. In germline, CDR1 is ENHRY, CDR2 SYGVKD. The CDR3 is 15 amino acids. DNA for the CDR3: TGTGCCATCAGTGACACAGGGATCCCTCCTTATGGCTACACCTTC. This sequence encodes CAISDTGIPPYGYTF.

The V and J genes are TRBV4-2 and TRBJ2-1, with 10 positions matching TRBD2. The trim removed 1 base at V and 6 bases at J, leaving 9 bases unmatched. CDR1 is LGHNA, CDR2 YNFKEQ, per germline. The CDR3 has 17 residues. CDR3 protein: CASSQVRRLAGVNEQFF. In nucleotides, the CDR3 is TGTGCCAGCAGCCAAGTTAGACGGCTAGCGGGAGTCAATGAGCAGTTCTTC.

The chain couples TRBV14 to TRBJ2-3, with TRBD2 matching over 7 bases. Germline loops: CDR1 SGHDN, CDR2 FVKESK. With 4 bases clipped from V and 2 bases from J, the junction kept 9 bases outside the gene matches. This CDR3 spans 16 amino acids. The chain's CDR3 is CASSRGLVDNTDTQYF. The DNA of the CDR3 is TGTGCCAGCAGCCGAGGACTAGTAGATAACACAGATACGCAGTATTTT.

The chain links TRBV25-1 to TRBJ2-5, with 7 bases that match TRBD2. The CDR3 is 18 residues long. The V gene's germline CDR1 is MGHDK and CDR2 SYGVNS. Germline trimming cut 2 bases from V and 2 bases from J; bases unmatched to any gene: 14. The CDR3 loop reads CASSERPKGLAAQETQYF. CDR3 in DNA: TGTGCCAGCAGTGAACGCCCGAAGGGGCTAGCGGCTCAAGAGACCCAGTACTTC.

This clone turned up a few times. The V and J genes are TRBV5-8 and TRBJ2-7; 9 nucleotides match TRBD2. In germline, CDR1 is SGHTS, CDR2 YDEGEE. The CDR3 runs to 12 residues. The junction had 2 bases not matched to a gene; V was cut back by 4 bases and J by 6 bases. The CDR3 bases are TGTGCCAGCAGCATGACTAGCGGCGAGCAGTACTTC. Its protein product is CASSMTSGEQYF.

V gene TRBV7-9 combines with J gene TRBJ2-7; TRBD2 matches 13 bases. The CDR3 contains 16 residues. Germline CDR1 and CDR2: SEHNR and FQNEAQ (reference sequence). The V gene end was trimmed by 3 bases and the J gene end by 0 bases; junction bases not matched to a gene: 2. DNA for the CDR3: TGTGCCAGCAGCTTCGGACTAGCGGGAGCCTCCTACGAGCAGTACTTC. Its protein is CASSFGLAGASYEQYF. Full variable domain (outside the CDR3, taken from reference TRBV7-9 and TRBJ2-7): DTGVSQNPRHKITKRGQNVTFRCDPISEHNRLYWYRQTLGQGPEFLTYFQNEAQLEKSRLLSDRFSAERPKGSFSTLEIQRTEQGDSAMYLCASSFGLAGASYEQYFGPGTRLTVT.

The J gene is TRBJ2-7, the V gene TRBV27; perhaps TRBD2 as D (6 bases). This CDR3 region has 15 residues. Between the trimmed V and J ends, which lost 7 bases and 5 bases, there was a span of 21 bases. The germline CDR1 and CDR2 sequences are MNHEY and SMNVEV (reference sequence). This CDR3 is CASTPRRAGWDEQYF. DNA of the CDR3: TGTGCCAGCACCCCCAGGCGGGCGGGGTGGGACGAGCAGTACTTC.

The gene calls are TRBV30 and TRBJ2-7; 11 bases agree with TRBD2. V shed 3 bases, J shed 3 bases, and the junction held 10 bases outside the gene matches. Germline-derived CDR1 and CDR2 are GTSNPN and SVGIG (reference sequence). CDR3 length: 16 residues. CDR3 DNA sequence: TGTGCCTGGAGCGGACTCAGGCTAGCGGGGGGCTACGAGCAGTACTTC. Translation gives CAWSGLRLAGGYEQYF.